The clone carrying this T cell receptor (beta chain) was seen a handful of times. The antigen remains undetermined. V was pared by 5 bases and J by 2 bases, with 10 bases between. CDR1 MNHEY and CDR2 SMNVEV come from the germline V gene (reference sequence). This CDR3 is 14 amino acids long. This sample was included in a study of T cell repertoires in cytomegalovirus infection. Each CDR3 protein is one row after TCRdb ran MiXCR on the reads. This sample has about 890,000 distinct CDR3 sequences, with roughly 31% found just once. Sequences were derived from cultured CD8+ T cells from PBMCs, sampled from culture after CMV antigen stimulation. The chain has TRBV27 and TRBJ2-1; D is possibly TRBD2 (6 bases). The sequence was collected from a human donor in good health (CMV status not recorded). Some clones in this sample may be carry-over from other donors' samples. In DNA form, the CDR3 reads TGTGCCAGCAGTATCGGGACTCCCTACAATGAGCAGTTCTTC. As protein: CASSIGTPYNEQFF.